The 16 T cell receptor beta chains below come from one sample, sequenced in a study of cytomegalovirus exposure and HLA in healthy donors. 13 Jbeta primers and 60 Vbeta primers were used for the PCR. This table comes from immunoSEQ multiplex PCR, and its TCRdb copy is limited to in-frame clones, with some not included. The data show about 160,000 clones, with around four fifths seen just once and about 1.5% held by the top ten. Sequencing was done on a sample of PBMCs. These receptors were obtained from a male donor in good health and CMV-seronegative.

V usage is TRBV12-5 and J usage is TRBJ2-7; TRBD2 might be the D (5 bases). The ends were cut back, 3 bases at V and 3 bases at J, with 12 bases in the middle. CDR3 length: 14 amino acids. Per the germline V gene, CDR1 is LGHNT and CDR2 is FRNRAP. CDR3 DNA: TGTGCTAGTGGTTTAGGACTGAGCAACTACGAGCAGTACTTC. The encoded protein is CASGLGLSNYEQYF. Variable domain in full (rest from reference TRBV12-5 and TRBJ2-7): DARVTQTPRHKVTEMGQEVTMRCQPILGHNTVFWYRQTMMQGLELLAYFRNRAPLDDSGMPKDRFSAEMPDATLATLKIQPSEPRDSAVYFCASGLGLSNYEQYFGPGTRLTVT.

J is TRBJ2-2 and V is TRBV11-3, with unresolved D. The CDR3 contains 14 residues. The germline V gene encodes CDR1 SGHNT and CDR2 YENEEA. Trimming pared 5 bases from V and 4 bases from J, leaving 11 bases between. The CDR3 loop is CASSPSWATGELFF. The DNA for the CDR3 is TGTGCCAGCAGCCCCTCGTGGGCCACCGGGGAGCTGTTTTTT.

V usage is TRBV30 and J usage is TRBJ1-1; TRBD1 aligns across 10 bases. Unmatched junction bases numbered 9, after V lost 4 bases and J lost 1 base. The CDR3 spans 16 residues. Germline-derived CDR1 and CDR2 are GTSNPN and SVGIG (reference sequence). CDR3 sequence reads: CAWKDRDRGGNTEAFF. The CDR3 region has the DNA TGTGCCTGGAAGGACCGGGACAGGGGAGGGAACACTGAAGCTTTCTTT.

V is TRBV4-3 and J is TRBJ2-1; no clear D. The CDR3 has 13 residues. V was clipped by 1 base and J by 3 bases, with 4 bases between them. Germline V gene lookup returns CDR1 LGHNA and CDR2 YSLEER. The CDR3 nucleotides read TGCGCCAGCAGCCAAGCAATCTACAATGAGCAGTTCTTC. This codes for CASSQAIYNEQFF.

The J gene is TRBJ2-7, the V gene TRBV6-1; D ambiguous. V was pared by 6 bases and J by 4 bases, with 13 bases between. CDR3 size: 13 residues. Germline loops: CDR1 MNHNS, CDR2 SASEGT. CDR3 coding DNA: TGTGCCAGCAGCTTAGAGGTGGAGTACGAGCAGTACTTC. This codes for CASSLEVEYEQYF.

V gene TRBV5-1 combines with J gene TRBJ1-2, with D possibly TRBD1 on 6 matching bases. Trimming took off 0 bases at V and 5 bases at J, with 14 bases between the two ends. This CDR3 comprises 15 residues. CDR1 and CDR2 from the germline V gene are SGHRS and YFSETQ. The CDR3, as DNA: TGCGCCAGCAGCTTGGCCCAGGGACAAGCGTATGGCTACACCTTC. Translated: CASSLAQGQAYGYTF. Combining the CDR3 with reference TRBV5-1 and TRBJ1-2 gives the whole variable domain KAGVTQTPRYLIKTRGQQVTLSCSPISGHRSVSWYQQTPGQGLQFLFEYFSETQRNKGNFPGRFSGRQFSNSRSEMNVSTLELGDSALYLCASSLAQGQAYGYTFGSGTRLTVV.

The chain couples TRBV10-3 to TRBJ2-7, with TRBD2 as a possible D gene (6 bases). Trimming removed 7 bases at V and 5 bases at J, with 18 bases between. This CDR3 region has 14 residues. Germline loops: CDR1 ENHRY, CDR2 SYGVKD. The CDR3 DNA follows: TGTGCCATCACCCGGGACGGGGGAGCTGACGAGCAGTACTTC. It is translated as CAITRDGGADEQYF.

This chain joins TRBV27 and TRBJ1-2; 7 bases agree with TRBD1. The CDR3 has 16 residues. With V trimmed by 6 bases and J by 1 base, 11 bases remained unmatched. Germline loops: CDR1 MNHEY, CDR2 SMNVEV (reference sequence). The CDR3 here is CASSPGQSIVNYGYTF. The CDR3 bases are TGTGCCAGCAGCCCGGGACAGTCAATCGTTAACTATGGCTACACCTTC.

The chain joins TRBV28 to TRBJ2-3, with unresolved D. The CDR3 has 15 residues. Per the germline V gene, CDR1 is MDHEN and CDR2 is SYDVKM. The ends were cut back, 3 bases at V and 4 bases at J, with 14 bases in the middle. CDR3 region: CASSFGPSQSDTQYF. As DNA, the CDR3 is TGTGCCAGCAGTTTTGGTCCGTCACAGTCAGATACGCAGTATTTT.

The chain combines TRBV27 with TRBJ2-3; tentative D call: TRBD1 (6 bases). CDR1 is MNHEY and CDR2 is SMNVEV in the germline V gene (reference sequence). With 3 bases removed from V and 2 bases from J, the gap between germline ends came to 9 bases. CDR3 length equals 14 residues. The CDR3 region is CASSLRQATDTQYF. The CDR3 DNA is TGTGCCAGCAGTTTGCGACAGGCCACAGATACGCAGTATTTT.

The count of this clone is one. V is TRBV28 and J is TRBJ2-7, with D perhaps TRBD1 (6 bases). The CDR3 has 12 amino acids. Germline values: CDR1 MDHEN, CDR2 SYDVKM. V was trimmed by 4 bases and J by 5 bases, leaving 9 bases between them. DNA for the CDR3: TGTGCCAGCAGTTCGAACAGGGACGAGCAGTACTTC. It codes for CASSSNRDEQYF.

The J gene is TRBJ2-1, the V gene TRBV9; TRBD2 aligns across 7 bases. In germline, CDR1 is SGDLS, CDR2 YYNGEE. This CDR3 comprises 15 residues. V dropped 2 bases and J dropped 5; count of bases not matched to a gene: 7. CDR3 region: CASSVGGGVHNEQFF. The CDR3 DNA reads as TGTGCCAGCAGCGTGGGGGGGGGAGTCCACAATGAGCAGTTCTTC.

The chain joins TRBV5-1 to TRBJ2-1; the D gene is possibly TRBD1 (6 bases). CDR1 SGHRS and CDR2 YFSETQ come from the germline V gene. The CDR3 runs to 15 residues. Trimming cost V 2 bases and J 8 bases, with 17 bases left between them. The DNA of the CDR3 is TGCGCCAGCAGCTTTCAGGGGACCACCCCGGATGAGCAGTTCTTC. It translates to CASSFQGTTPDEQFF.

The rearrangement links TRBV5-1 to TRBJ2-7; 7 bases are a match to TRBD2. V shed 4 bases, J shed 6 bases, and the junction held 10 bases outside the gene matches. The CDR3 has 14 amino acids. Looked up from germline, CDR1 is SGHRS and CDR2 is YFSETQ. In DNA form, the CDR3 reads TGCGCCAGCAGCCAGAGCGGGGTAGGAGGCGAGCAGTACTTC. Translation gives CASSQSGVGGEQYF.

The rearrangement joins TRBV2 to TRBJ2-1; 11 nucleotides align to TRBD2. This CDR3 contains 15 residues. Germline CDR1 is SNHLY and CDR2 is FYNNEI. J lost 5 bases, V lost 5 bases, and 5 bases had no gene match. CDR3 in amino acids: CASSLLAGENNEQFF. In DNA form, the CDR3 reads TGTGCCAGCAGTCTACTAGCGGGGGAGAACAATGAGCAGTTCTTC.

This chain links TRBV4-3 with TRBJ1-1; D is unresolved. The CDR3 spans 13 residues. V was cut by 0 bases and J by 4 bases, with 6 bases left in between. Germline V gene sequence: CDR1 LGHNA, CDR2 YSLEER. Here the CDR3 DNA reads TGCGCCAGCAGCCAAGACGAGGGCACTGAAGCTTTCTTT. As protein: CASSQDEGTEAFF.